The rows below give T cell receptor beta chains drawn from one sample of a study of identifying expanded T cells in peripheral blood. Sequencing used immunoSEQ multiplex PCR; TCRdb keeps in-frame clones, though not all of them. The repertoire holds 100,000 to 110,000 clones, approximately 88% seen once, with about 5.9% in the top ten. The sequencing sample was made of blood. All receptors come from a person aged 18 to 75 in good health. CDR3s include the opening cysteine and the closing phenylalanine or tryptophan. A D gene is named only where the DNA matches it firmly. Only part of the rows carry a size: once, few, many, or a class if the clone is expanded.

>TRBV13|NA|TRBJ1-1|NA|14
TGTGCCAGCAGCCCCCAACACAGTATTGCTGAAGCTTTCTTT
CASSPQHSIAEAFF
>TRBV7-8|NA|TRBJ1-1|NA|14
TGTGCCAGCAGCCCCTCAGGGGTGAACACTGAAGCTTTCTTT
CASSPSGVNTEAFF
>TRBV4-2|NA|TRBJ2-3|NA|17
TGTGCCAGCAGCCAAGAACCCGCCTGGGGAGCGACGGATACGCAGTATTTT
CASSQEPAWGATDTQYF
>TRBV10-2|NA|TRBJ1-5|NA|13
TGCGCCAGCAGTGATCGGGGTAAACAGCCCCAGCATTTT
CASSDRGKQPQHF
>TRBV2|NA|TRBJ1-1|TRBD1|13
TGTGCCAGCAGTGCGGGGGGACAGGGGACGGCTTTCTTT
CASSAGGQGTAFF
>TRBV5-6|NA|TRBJ2-7|NA|14
TGTGCCAGCAGCTTGGAAGGGCTTTCCTACGAGCAGTACTTC
CASSLEGLSYEQYF
>TRBV6-6|NA|TRBJ1-2|NA|12
TGTGCCAGCAGTTTAAATAATTATGGCTACACCTTC
CASSLNNYGYTF
>TRBV19|NA|TRBJ1-5|NA|17
TGTGCCAGTAGTCCCGCGGGACGTCCTGTGGCGGACCAGCCCCAGCATTTT
CASSPAGRPVADQPQHF
>TRBV7-9|few|TRBJ1-6|TRBD1|13
TGTGCCAGCCAGCAGGGGGCTGGTTCACCCCTCCACTTT
CASQQGAGSPLHF
>TRBV10-3|NA|TRBJ2-3|TRBD2|16
TGTGCCATCAGTGAGGTAGCGGGAGGGAGCACAGATACGCAGTATTTT
CAISEVAGGSTDTQYF
>TRBV7-6|NA|TRBJ1-1|NA|13
TGTGCCAGCAGCCGGGGAACGAACACTGAAGCTTTCTTT
CASSRGTNTEAFF
>TRBV2|once|TRBJ1-1|NA|14
TGTGCCAGCAGTGATTTTGGTGGGAGGGACGGAGCTTTCTTT
CASSDFGGRDGAFF
>TRBV6-6|NA|TRBJ1-1|NA|14
TGTGCCACCATCGGAAGGCGGTGGGACACTGAAGCTTTCTTT
CATIGRRWDTEAFF
>TRBV6-5|NA|TRBJ2-2|TRBD1|16
TGTGCCAGCAGTTACTCGGGGACAGGGGTTCCCGGGGAGCTGTTTTTT
CASSYSGTGVPGELFF